This T cell receptor beta chain is drawn from a study of blood T cell repertoires in COVID-19 (dated by TCRdb to the early 2020s). With regard to the full study: Collaborator samples came from the United States, Italy and Spain and covered acute and convalescent phases of COVID-19. The repertoires were released in a freely available public database intended as a resource for research on the immune response to SARS-CoV-2. HLA class I and class II types, where available, came from metadata supplied by the sample provider rather than from assay-based typing. The prospective study material was composed of cDNA or gDNA derived from T cells, B-cell-depleted T cells, or PBMCs. The samples were drawn from two sources: the first 160 participants of the ongoing ImmuneRACE study, and some 1,300 subjects contributed by 6 global collaborators. The sample metadata nearly always contained a de-identified subject ID, COVID-19 status, age in years and sex. Deeply sampled blood TCRbeta repertoires from subjects exposed to, actively infected with, or recovered from COVID-19 were included in the dataset. What the research found in general, with its limitations: The quantity of clinical and demographic metadata differed by source and by participant and was supplied without curation.

Collaborating institutions collected whole blood in K2EDTA tubes following their own protocols. For TCRbeta analysis, collaborators shipped samples in one of three forms: frozen whole blood, isolated PBMCs, or DNA extracted from either of those sample types. The immunoSEQ Assay, a bias-controlled multiplex PCR, was used to amplify TCRbeta CDR3 regions from genomic DNA. Per the original workflow: The number of nucleated cells in each sample was estimated by amplification of reference gene primers within the assay. To quantify the absolute abundance of each unique TCRbeta CDR3 rearrangement, sequence reads were collapsed and filtered. Productive Simpson clonality was computed per sample as the square root of Simpson's diversity index over productive rearrangements. Entries here come from immuneACCESS through TCRdb and include only in-frame sequences with V and J called. Some clones fail to appear in such tables; in the studies checked, an unresolved V gene covers under half of the shortfall, and the cause of the remainder is unknown. V, J and clone size reflect that table, while D and trimming were determined from the DNA. The sample table lists roughly 30,000 clones, approximately 81% of them with a count of one. Of the sample, about 16% is held by the ten largest clones.

CDR1 and CDR2, per the germline V gene, are SGHRS and YFSETQ. Cut back by 1 base and 8 bases, the V and J ends lie 15 bases apart. The CDR3 has 14 amino acids, counting the end cysteine and phenylalanine. The DNA shown is the 42-base CDR3, in frame from base 1. As to this clone: Which antigen it targets is not known. No base qualities exist here, and no much larger clone lies one base off it.

This clonotype was obtained from a woman aged 60-75 years with acute or convalescent COVID-19. Sequencing used peripheral blood. The rearrangement joined TRBV5-1 to TRBJ1-2, and possibly TRBD1, on 6 matching bases. The CDR3 has the sequence CASSLMQGTHGYTF. The sequence in DNA is TGCGCCAGCAGCTTGATGCAGGGGACGCACGGCTACACCTTC.